A single sample gave rise to the 18 T cell receptor beta chains below, sequenced in a study of blood T cells in healthy people across ages. The authors ran a second PCR of about 7 to 11 cycles using a sample-barcoded 5' primer and a J-beta primer mix. TCRdb reprocessed the 5' RACE reads via MiXCR and lists one record per CDR3 protein. This sample has just under 900,000 distinct CDR3 sequences, with more than 25% found just once. The specimen was blood. The receptors stem from a woman older than 75 in good health.

The chain uses TRBV28 and TRBJ1-5; 7 positions match TRBD1. This CDR3 is built from 16 residues. The V and J ends lost 6 bases and 1 base, in that order; junction bases with no gene match: 9. Germline CDR1 is MDHEN and CDR2 is SYDVKM. In DNA, the CDR3 is TGTGCCAGCAGGTCAACAGGGGTTCCCAGCAATCAGCCCCAGCATTTT. The encoded protein is CASRSTGVPSNQPQHF.

As concerns this clonotype: The junction does not match germline at one end; this may be a read error. The chain links TRBV29-1 to TRBJ1-4; tentatively, D is TRBD1 (5 bases). The CDR3 is 14 residues long. CDR1 SQVTM and CDR2 ANQGSEA come from the germline V gene. Here the CDR3 reads CSVKHSQGDEKRFF. The CDR3 DNA is TGCAGCGTTAAGCACAGTCAAGGGGATGAAAAACGGTTTTTT.

The chain joins TRBV29-1 to TRBJ1-1, with D perhaps matching TRBD1 (5 bases). The CDR3 is made up of 12 amino acids. Germline lookup yields CDR1 SQVTM and CDR2 ANQGSEA. DNA of the CDR3: TGCGCCGGGTGGGGGTCTAGCACTGAAGCTTTCTTT. Its translation: CAGWGSSTEAFF.

Comment on this clonotype: Being one base from a much bigger clone, this may be a read error. The final CDR3 position lacks the conserved phenylalanine or tryptophan, pointing to a likely read error. The chain recombines TRBV25-1 with TRBJ2-3; 11 bases are a match to TRBD2. The CDR3 extends over 15 amino acids. CDR1 and CDR2 (germline): MGHDK, SYGVNS. Trimming took 5 bases from V and 3 from J; bases not matched to a gene: 4. CDR3 protein: CASSSSGGITDTQYL. Written as DNA, the CDR3 is TGTGCCAGCAGTTCTAGCGGGGGGATTACAGATACGCAGTATTTG.

This clonotype was counted at least ten times. The chain joins TRBV6-2 or TRBV6-3 to TRBJ2-5; TRBD2 matches 9 bases. J lost 1 base, V lost 2 bases, and 8 bases had no gene match. This CDR3 is 17 amino acids long. The germline V gene encodes CDR1 MNHEY and CDR2 SVGEGT. The CDR3 sequence is CASSYPLAGMFQETQYF. The CDR3 DNA follows: TGTGCCAGCAGTTACCCCCTAGCGGGGATGTTCCAAGAGACCCAGTACTTC.

Concerning this clonotype: Possible read error: a much larger clone is one base away. The chain links TRBV7-2 to TRBJ2-5; D gene uncertain. Looked up from germline, CDR1 is SGHTA and CDR2 is FQGNSA. The CDR3 sequence is 13 residues long. CDR3 in amino acids: CASSLNIQGTQYF. The CDR3 DNA follows: TGTGCCAGCAGCTTAAATATTCAAGGGACCCAGTACTTC.

The chain combines TRBV20-1 with TRBJ2-3; D remains unclear. CDR3 length equals 11 residues. Between the trimmed V and J ends, which lost 3 bases and 10 bases, there was a span of 11 bases. Germline V gene sequence: CDR1 DFQATT, CDR2 SNEGSKA (reference sequence). The CDR3: CSASGSVAQYF. The CDR3 DNA reads TGCAGTGCTAGCGGTTCCGTGGCGCAGTATTTT.

About this clonotype: A much larger clonotype is one base distant, so this may be a read error. This chain uses TRBV28 with TRBJ2-1, with 8 bases fitting TRBD1. Germline values: CDR1 MDHEN, CDR2 SYDVKM. The CDR3 loop spans 14 amino acids. The ends lost 4 bases at V and 5 bases at J; junction bases unmatched: 4. The CDR3 loop reads CASSWDRPNNEQFF. The CDR3 region has the DNA TGTGCCAGCAGTTGGGACAGGCCGAACAATGAGCAGTTCTTC. The variable domain in full, completed from reference TRBV28 and TRBJ2-1, reads DVKVTQSSRYLVKRTGEKVFLECVQDMDHENMFWYRQDPGLGLRLIYFSYDVKMKEKGDIPEGYSVSREKKERFSLILESASTNQTSMYLCASSWDRPNNEQFFGPGTRLTVL.

This clonotype was seen repeatedly, ten times or more. The chain combines TRBV12-3 or TRBV12-4 with TRBJ2-3, with D maybe TRBD1 (6 bases). V was shortened by 7 bases and J by 5 bases, with 13 bases between the two germline ends. This CDR3 spans 13 amino acids. CDR3 protein: CASTLRQVDTQYF. The DNA of the CDR3 is TGTGCCAGCACCCTTCGACAGGTAGATACGCAGTATTTT.

This clonotype was picked up many times. V gene TRBV5-6 combines with J gene TRBJ2-7, with D tentatively TRBD1 (5 bases). This CDR3 contains 15 residues. Trimming shortened V by 4 bases and J by 4 bases, and 18 bases separated the two germline ends. Germline V gene sequence: CDR1 SGHDT, CDR2 YYEEEE. CDR3 coding DNA: TGTGCCAGCAGCCCCGGACAAGTCCCGACTTACGAGCAGTACTTC. As protein: CASSPGQVPTYEQYF.

The V and J genes are TRBV20-1 and TRBJ2-1, with 10 positions matching TRBD2. V gave up 2 bases and J gave up 5 bases; unmatched junction bases: 6. The length of the CDR3 is 15 residues. The germline V gene encodes CDR1 DFQATT and CDR2 SNEGSKA (reference sequence). The CDR3 region is CSARLRTSGNNEQFF. For the CDR3, the DNA is TGCAGTGCTAGACTGAGGACTAGCGGAAACAATGAGCAGTTCTTC.

With respect to this clonotype: A read error may account for a junction end that differs from germline. This chain uses TRBV5-6 with TRBJ2-6; D not certain. This CDR3 is 20 amino acids long. In germline, CDR1 is SGHDT, CDR2 YYEEEE. CDR3 residues: CTSSLLYQDSALSGTNVLTF. DNA of the CDR3: TGTACCAGCAGCTTGCTCTACCAGGATTCAGCCCTTTCTGGGACCAACGTCCTGACTTTC.

J is TRBJ1-1 and V is TRBV6-6; 7 positions match TRBD1. Germline V gene sequence: CDR1 MNHNY, CDR2 SVGAGI (reference sequence). The ends lost 4 bases at V and 8 bases at J; junction bases unmatched: 10. The length of the CDR3 is 14 residues. The CDR3 here is CASSFGQASGEAFF. The DNA of the CDR3 is TGTGCCAGCAGTTTCGGACAGGCCTCCGGGGAAGCTTTCTTT.

In its sample, this clonotype was seen a few times. This could be a read error, since a much larger clone is one nucleotide away. V and J are TRBV7-2 and TRBJ2-6, with D tentatively TRBD1 (6 bases). This CDR3 is built from 15 residues. Germline V gene sequence: CDR1 SGHTA, CDR2 FQGNSA. The CDR3 coding sequence is TGTGTCAGCAGCTTAAACAGGGCTGGGGCCAACGTCCTGACTTTC. Protein sequence: CVSSLNRAGANVLTF.

This clonotype was counted at least ten times. The chain is built from TRBV3-1 and TRBJ1-6; the D is unclear. The germline V and J ends were trimmed by 2 bases and 7 bases, with 9 bases remaining between them. The CDR3 is made up of 14 amino acids. Looked up from germline, CDR1 is LGHDT and CDR2 is YNNKEL (reference sequence). Here the CDR3 reads CASSQKRGNSPLHF. The DNA for the CDR3 is TGTGCCAGCAGCCAAAAGCGCGGGAATTCACCCCTCCACTTT.

In its sample, this clonotype was seen many times. The chain employs TRBV4-1 and TRBJ2-3; 9 nucleotides line up with TRBD2. Germline V CDR1 and CDR2: MGHRA, YSYEKL. This CDR3 contains 19 residues. The ends lost 0 bases at V and 6 bases at J; junction bases unmatched: 16. The CDR3 nucleotides are TGCGCCAGCAGCCAAGATCCCCCGGCTAGCGGGGTCCGGGGGGATACGCAGTATTTT. Encoded protein: CASSQDPPASGVRGDTQYF.

This clonotype was recorded many times. The gene calls are TRBV27 and TRBJ2-3; perhaps TRBD1 as D (5 bases). Trimming shortened V by 0 bases and J by 1 base, and 32 bases separated the two germline ends. Per germline, CDR1 MNHEY and CDR2 SMNVEV (reference sequence). CDR3 size: 23 residues. The CDR3 DNA is TGTGCCAGCAGTTTATCGAGGCCAGACAGTTTCGGATTCCAGCGATTTGGCACAGATACGCAGTATTTT. This translates into CASSLSRPDSFGFQRFGTDTQYF.

This chain connects TRBV27 to TRBJ2-1; 8 nucleotides align to TRBD2. There are 17 residues in the CDR3. Germline loops: CDR1 MNHEY, CDR2 SMNVEV (reference sequence). The J segment lost 6 bases and the V segment lost 9 bases, leaving 19 bases of the junction unmatched. The CDR3 region is CASTPFRGGPVPNEQFF. CDR3 bases: TGTGCCAGTACTCCATTCCGGGGGGGGCCGGTGCCCAATGAGCAGTTCTTC.